A single sample gave rise to the 16 T cell receptor beta chains below, sequenced in a study of shared clonotypes between healthy human individuals (dated by TCRdb to 2018 to 2020). The receptor library was made with the immunoSEQ multiplex PCR assay. TCRdb stores this immuneACCESS table with in-frame sequences only. Part of the clones is absent; in the studies checked, under half of the shortfall reflects unresolved V genes, and no reason is known for the rest. A total of about 480,000 clones appear in this sample, nearly 80% of them only once. Roughly an eighth of the sample is taken by the ten largest. Sequencing was carried out using PBMCs. The receptors come from a woman aged 40 to 55 in good health. Some clones in this sample may be carry-over from other donors' samples.

The J gene is TRBJ2-3, the V gene TRBV9; D is ambiguous. CDR1 is SGDLS, CDR2 YYNGEE, per germline. The CDR3 runs to 14 residues. V was trimmed by 0 bases and J by 6 bases, leaving 11 bases between them. CDR3 loop: CASSVAQLMDTQYF. In DNA, the CDR3 is TGTGCCAGCAGCGTAGCCCAGTTAATGGATACGCAGTATTTT.

The rearrangement uses TRBV11-1 and TRBJ2-1; the match to TRBD2 covers 7 bases. Losses at the gene ends were 5 bases for V and 5 bases for J; bases not matched to a gene: 9. The CDR3 totals 15 residues. Germline assignment: CDR1 SGHAT and CDR2 FQDESV (reference sequence). For the CDR3, the DNA is TGTGCCAGCAGCGCGTCGTGGACTAGTAACAATGAGCAGTTCTTC. It codes for CASSASWTSNNEQFF. Filled out from reference TRBV11-1 and TRBJ2-1, the complete variable domain reads EAEVAQSPRYKITEKSQAVAFWCDPISGHATLYWYRQILGQGPELLVQFQDESVVDDSQLPKDRFSAERLKGVDSTLKIQPAELGDSAMYLCASSASWTSNNEQFFGPGTRLTVL.

CDR3 sequence reads: CAIGRHNNEQFF. The CDR3 coding sequence is TGTGCCATCGGGAGACACAACAATGAGCAGTTCTTC. The genes are TRBV10-3 and TRBJ2-1; D possibly corresponds to TRBD2 (5 bases). The CDR3 totals 12 residues. Germline-derived CDR1 and CDR2 are ENHRY and SYGVKD. V shed 8 bases and J shed 5 bases, with 10 bases lying between them.

CDR3 nucleotides: TGTGCCAGCAGTTCGGGACTTCCTGGAAACACCATATATTTT. Protein: CASSSGLPGNTIYF. The V call is TRBV6-6, the J call TRBJ1-3; tentative D call: TRBD1 (5 bases). V lost 4 bases to trimming and J lost 2 bases, with 9 bases between them. The V gene's germline CDR1 is MNHNY and CDR2 SVGAGI (reference sequence). The CDR3 is 14 residues long.

This chain links TRBV30 with TRBJ1-3; no reliable D call. The CDR3 is 11 residues long. Germline CDR1 reads GTSNPN; CDR2 reads SVGIG (reference sequence). V dropped 4 bases and J dropped 3 bases, with 4 bases sitting between them. The CDR3 DNA follows: TGTGCCTGGAATGTTGGAAACACCATATATTTT. This gives the protein CAWNVGNTIYF.

This clone was seen only once. The chain couples TRBV19 to TRBJ2-2; D perhaps matches TRBD1 (5 bases). Germline assignment: CDR1 LNHDA and CDR2 SQIVND (reference sequence). Between the trimmed V and J ends, which lost 2 bases and 7 bases, there was a span of 11 bases. This CDR3 region has 14 residues. In nucleotides, the CDR3 is TGTGCCAGTAGTATAAGTGGGGCGAGCGGGGAGCTGTTTTTT. It is translated as CASSISGASGELFF.

V gene TRBV1 combines with J gene TRBJ2-3; TRBD2 reflects the table's D call only, with no check against the DNA. TRBV1 is tagged as a pseudogene. The CDR3 is 20 amino acids. The CDR3 DNA follows: TGCACCAGCAGCCAAGAACCGCAACGGGCTAGCGGGCTTTGCACAGATACGCAGTATTTT. Translating it yields CTSSQEPQRASGLCTDTQYF.

The rearrangement joins TRBV5-5 to TRBJ2-7, with a weak D call TRBD2 (5 bases). Germline CDR1 SGHKS, CDR2 YYEKEE (reference sequence). Trimming removed 0 bases at V and 0 bases at J, with 10 bases between. The CDR3 sequence is 15 residues long. The CDR3 spells CASSLAGVSSYEQYF. The CDR3 DNA follows: TGTGCCAGCAGCTTGGCCGGGGTCAGCTCCTACGAGCAGTACTTC.

This rearrangement joins TRBV5-6 to TRBJ1-4, with D possibly TRBD1 on 5 matching bases. Trimming took off 0 bases at V and 8 bases at J, with 11 bases between the two ends. The CDR3 runs to 14 residues. Germline lookup yields CDR1 SGHDT and CDR2 YYEEEE. The CDR3 bases are TGTGCCAGCAGCTTGGCCAGCGGGACGGAAAAACTGTTTTTT. It yields the protein CASSLASGTEKLFF.

The chain joins TRBV9 to TRBJ1-2, with TRBD1 matching over 8 bases. CDR1 and CDR2 from the germline V gene are SGDLS and YYNGEE. The V gene end was trimmed by 4 bases and the J gene end by 1 base; junction bases not matched to a gene: 6. This CDR3 is 15 amino acids long. The CDR3 reads CASSPQTGVNYGYTF. CDR3 coding DNA: TGTGCCAGCAGCCCCCAGACAGGGGTTAACTATGGCTACACCTTC.

This clone occurred a few times. This chain links TRBV6-1 with TRBJ1-6, with D perhaps matching TRBD1 (5 bases). This CDR3 has 14 residues. V lost 2 bases and J lost 9, with 11 bases in between. Germline V gene lookup returns CDR1 MNHNS and CDR2 SASEGT. The CDR3 here is CASSERGGLSPLHF. The CDR3, as DNA: TGTGCCAGCAGTGAAAGGGGAGGCCTTTCACCCCTCCACTTT.

This rearrangement joins TRBV23-1 to TRBJ2-2; D is perhaps TRBD2 (5 bases). TRBV23-1 is treated as an ORF (open reading frame) with a function not yet certain. CDR3 length: 15 amino acids. Between the trimmed V and J ends, which lost 1 base and 7 bases, there was a span of 13 bases. The CDR3 region has the DNA TGCGCCAGCAGTCAATGTCGGGGAATGGTCGGGGAGCTGTTTTTT. It yields the protein CASSQCRGMVGELFF.

This clone was seen just once. The chain is built from TRBV18 and TRBJ1-2; 10 bases line up with TRBD1. Germline CDR1 and CDR2: KGHSH and LQKENI. The CDR3 totals 13 residues. The V gene end was trimmed by 6 bases and the J gene end by 6 bases; junction bases not matched to a gene: 4. The CDR3 DNA is TGTGCCAGCTCCGGTGGGACAGGGGATGGCTACACCTTC. Residues: CASSGGTGDGYTF.

The V gene is TRBV30, the J gene TRBJ1-2; D unresolved. Trimming removed 2 bases from V and 2 bases from J, with 9 bases in between. Germline V lookup: CDR1 GTSNPN, CDR2 SVGIG (reference sequence). The CDR3 runs to 13 residues. For the CDR3, the DNA is TGTGCCTGGAGTCCCGACGGAAACTATGGCTACACCTTC. Translated, it gives CAWSPDGNYGYTF.

A word on this clone: This same CDR3 is encoded by further DNA sequences in the sample. This CDR3 reads CASSLGQGAYNEQFF. In DNA, the CDR3 is TGTGCCAGCAGCTTAGGGCAGGGGGCCTACAATGAGCAGTTCTTC. The chain is built from TRBV11-1 and TRBJ2-1; 7 nucleotides match TRBD1. Trimming took 1 base from V and 2 from J; bases not matched to a gene: 2. The CDR3 is 15 amino acids. CDR1 and CDR2 (germline): SGHAT, FQDESV (reference sequence).

Regarding this clone: This same CDR3 is encoded by further DNA sequences in the sample. The chain has TRBV2 and TRBJ1-3; no clear D. Deletions cut 6 bases from V and 0 bases from J, with 3 bases between. Germline values: CDR1 SNHLY, CDR2 FYNNEI. The CDR3 contains 12 residues. CDR3 sequence reads: CASSGSGNTIYF. CDR3 DNA sequence: TGTGCCAGCAGCGGCTCTGGAAACACCATATATTTT.